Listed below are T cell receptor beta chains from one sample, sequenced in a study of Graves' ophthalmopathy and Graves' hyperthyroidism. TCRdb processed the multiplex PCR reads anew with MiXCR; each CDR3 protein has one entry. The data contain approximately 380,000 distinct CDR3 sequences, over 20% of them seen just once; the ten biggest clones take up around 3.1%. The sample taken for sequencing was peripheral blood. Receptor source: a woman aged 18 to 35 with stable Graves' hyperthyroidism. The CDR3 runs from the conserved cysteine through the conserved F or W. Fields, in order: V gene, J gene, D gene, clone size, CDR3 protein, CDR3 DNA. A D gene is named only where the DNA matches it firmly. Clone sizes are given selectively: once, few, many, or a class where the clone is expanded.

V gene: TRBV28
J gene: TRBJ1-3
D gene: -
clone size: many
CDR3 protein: CASSLPFAHGGAGNTIYF
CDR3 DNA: TGTGCCAGCAGTCTCCCTTTCGCGCATGGAGGAGCGGGAAACACCATATATTTT

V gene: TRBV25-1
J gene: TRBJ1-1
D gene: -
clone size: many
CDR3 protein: CASSDSGRVNTEAFF
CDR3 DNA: TGTGCCAGCAGTGATTCGGGCAGGGTAAACACTGAAGCTTTCTTT

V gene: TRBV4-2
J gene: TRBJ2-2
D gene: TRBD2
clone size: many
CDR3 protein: CASRQGLAVTGELFF
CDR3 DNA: TGTGCCAGCAGACAAGGACTAGCGGTCACCGGGGAGCTGTTTTTT

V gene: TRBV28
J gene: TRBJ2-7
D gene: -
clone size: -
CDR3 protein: CASSPLNYEQYF
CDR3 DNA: TGTGCCAGCAGCCCCCTTAACTACGAGCAGTACTTC

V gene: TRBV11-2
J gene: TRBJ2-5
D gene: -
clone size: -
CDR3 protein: CASSHSLRQETQYF
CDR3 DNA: TGTGCCAGCAGCCACTCCTTACGCCAAGAGACCCAGTACTTC

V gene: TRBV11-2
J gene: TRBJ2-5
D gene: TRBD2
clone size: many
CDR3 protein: CASSPVRGGRAGKTQYF
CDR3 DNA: TGTGCCAGCAGCCCCGTGCGGGGCGGGAGGGCCGGAAAGACCCAGTACTTC

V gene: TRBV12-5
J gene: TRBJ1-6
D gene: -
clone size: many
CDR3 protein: CASGLVQFNSPLHF
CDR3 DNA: TGTGCTAGTGGTTTGGTACAGTTTAATTCACCCCTCCACTTT

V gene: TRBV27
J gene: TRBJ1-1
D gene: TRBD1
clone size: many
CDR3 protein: CASSLYRGWNTEAFF
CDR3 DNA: TGTGCCAGCAGTTTATACAGGGGCTGGAACACTGAAGCTTTCTTT

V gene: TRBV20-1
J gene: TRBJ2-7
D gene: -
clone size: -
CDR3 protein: CSARQDRRPYEQYF
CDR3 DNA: TGCAGTGCTAGACAGGACCGGAGACCCTACGAGCAGTACTTC

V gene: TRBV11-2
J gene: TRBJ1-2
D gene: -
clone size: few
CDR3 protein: CASSFTVFQGLYGYTF
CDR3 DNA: TGTGCCAGCAGCTTTACCGTCTTTCAAGGATTATATGGCTACACCTTC

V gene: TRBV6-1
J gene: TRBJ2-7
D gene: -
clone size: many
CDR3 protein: CASRPNTYEQYF
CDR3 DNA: TGTGCCAGCAGACCAAACACCTACGAGCAGTACTTC

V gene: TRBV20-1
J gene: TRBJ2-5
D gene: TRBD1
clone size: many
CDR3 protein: CSAQGQGGETQYF
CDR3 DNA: TGCAGTGCCCAAGGACAGGGTGGGGAGACCCAGTACTTC

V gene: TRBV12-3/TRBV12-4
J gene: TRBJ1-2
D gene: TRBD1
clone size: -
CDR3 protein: CASQPGTAYGYTF
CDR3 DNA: TGTGCCAGCCAACCCGGGACAGCGTATGGCTACACCTTC

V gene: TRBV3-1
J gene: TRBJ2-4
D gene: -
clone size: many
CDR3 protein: CASSHKALNIQYF
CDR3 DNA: TGTGCCAGCAGCCATAAGGCCCTAAACATTCAGTACTTC

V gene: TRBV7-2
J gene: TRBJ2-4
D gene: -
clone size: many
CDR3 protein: CASSFVPKSENIQYF
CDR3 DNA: TGTGCCAGCAGCTTTGTCCCAAAGTCAGAAAACATTCAGTACTTC

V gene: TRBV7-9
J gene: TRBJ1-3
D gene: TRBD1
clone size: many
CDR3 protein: CASSQDRGFGNTIYF
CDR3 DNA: TGTGCCAGCAGTCAGGACAGGGGTTTTGGAAACACCATATATTTT

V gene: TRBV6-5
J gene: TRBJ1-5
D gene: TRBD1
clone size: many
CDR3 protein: CASSSQGGGQPQHF
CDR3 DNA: TGTGCCAGCAGTTCCCAGGGGGGAGGTCAGCCCCAGCATTTT

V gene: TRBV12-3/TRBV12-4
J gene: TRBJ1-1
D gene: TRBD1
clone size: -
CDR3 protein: CASSLPETGVTEAFF
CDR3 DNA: TGTGCCAGCAGTTTACCAGAGACAGGGGTCACTGAAGCTTTCTTT

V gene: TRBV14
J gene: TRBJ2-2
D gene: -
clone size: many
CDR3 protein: CASSQRTRTGELFF
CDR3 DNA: TGTGCCAGCAGCCAGCGGACACGCACCGGGGAGCTGTTTTTT

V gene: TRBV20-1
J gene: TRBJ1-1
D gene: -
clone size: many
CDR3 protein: CSARGGWNTEAFF
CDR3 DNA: TGCAGTGCTAGGGGGGGTTGGAACACTGAAGCTTTCTTT

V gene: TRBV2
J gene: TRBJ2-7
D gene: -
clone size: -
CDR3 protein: CASSGFRDYEQYF
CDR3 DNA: TGTGCCAGCAGTGGTTTTAGGGACTACGAGCAGTACTTC

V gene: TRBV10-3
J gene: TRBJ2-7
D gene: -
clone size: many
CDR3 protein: CAISEFREQSLRYEQYF
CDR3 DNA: TGTGCCATCAGTGAATTTAGGGAACAGAGCCTCAGATACGAGCAGTACTTC

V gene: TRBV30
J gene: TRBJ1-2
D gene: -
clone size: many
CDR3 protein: CAWSINYGYTF
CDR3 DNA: TGTGCCTGGAGCATTAACTATGGCTACACCTTC

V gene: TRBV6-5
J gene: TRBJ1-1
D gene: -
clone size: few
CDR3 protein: CASSSYAGEAFF
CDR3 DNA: TGTGCCAGCAGTTCATATGCAGGGGAGGCTTTCTTT

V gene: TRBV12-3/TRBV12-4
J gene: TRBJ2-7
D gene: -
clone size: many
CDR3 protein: CASSSHARGEQYF
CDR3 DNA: TGTGCCAGCAGTTCGCACGCCCGAGGCGAGCAGTACTTC

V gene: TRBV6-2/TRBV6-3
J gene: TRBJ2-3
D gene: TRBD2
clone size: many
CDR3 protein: CASSSTSGRASNTDTQYF
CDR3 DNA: TGTGCCAGCAGTAGCACTAGCGGGAGGGCCTCTAACACAGATACGCAGTATTTT

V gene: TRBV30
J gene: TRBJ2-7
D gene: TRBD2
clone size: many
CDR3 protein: CAWSVAGSEQYF
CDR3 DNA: TGTGCCTGGAGTGTAGCGGGGAGCGAGCAGTACTTC

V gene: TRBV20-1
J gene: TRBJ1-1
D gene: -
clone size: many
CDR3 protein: CSAREPAGFTEAFF
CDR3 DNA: TGCAGTGCTAGAGAACCGGCGGGGTTCACTGAAGCTTTCTTT

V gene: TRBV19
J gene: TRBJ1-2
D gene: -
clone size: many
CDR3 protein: CATQWAGTYGYTF
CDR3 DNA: TGTGCCACCCAATGGGCAGGGACCTATGGCTACACCTTC

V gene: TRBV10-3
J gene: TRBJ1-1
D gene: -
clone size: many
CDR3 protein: CAISRDLGGDTEAFF
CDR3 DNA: TGTGCCATCAGCCGCGATTTGGGGGGGGACACTGAAGCTTTCTTT

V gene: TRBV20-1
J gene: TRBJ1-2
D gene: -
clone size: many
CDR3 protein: CSARGSKGRNYGYTF
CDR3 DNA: TGCAGTGCTAGAGGGTCAAAGGGCAGGAACTATGGCTACACCTTC

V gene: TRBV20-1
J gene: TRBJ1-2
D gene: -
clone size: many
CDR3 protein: CSARPGEGFGYTF
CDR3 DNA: TGCAGTGCCCGTCCGGGGGAAGGATTTGGCTACACCTTC

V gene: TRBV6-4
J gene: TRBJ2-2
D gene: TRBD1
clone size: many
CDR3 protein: CASSRQGGMAGPNTGELFF
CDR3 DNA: TGTGCCAGCAGTCGACAGGGGGGTATGGCGGGACCGAACACCGGGGAGCTGTTTTTT

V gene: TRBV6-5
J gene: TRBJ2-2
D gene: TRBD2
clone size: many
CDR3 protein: CASSYTGLAGSGELFF
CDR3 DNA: TGTGCCAGCAGTTATACGGGACTAGCGGGGTCCGGGGAGCTGTTTTTT

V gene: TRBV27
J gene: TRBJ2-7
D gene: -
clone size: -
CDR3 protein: CASSLLTRSSYEQYF
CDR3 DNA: TGTGCCAGCAGTTTATTGACTAGGAGCTCCTACGAGCAGTACTTC

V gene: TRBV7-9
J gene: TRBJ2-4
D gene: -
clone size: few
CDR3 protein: CVSSLEAVGNIKYF
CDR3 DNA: TGTGTCAGCAGCTTAGAGGCGGTCGGGAACATTAAGTACTTC

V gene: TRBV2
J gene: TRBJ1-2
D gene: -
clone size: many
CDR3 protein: CAGSEALPGLNYGYTF
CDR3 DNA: TGTGCCGGCAGTGAAGCGCTTCCAGGGCTTAACTATGGCTACACCTTC

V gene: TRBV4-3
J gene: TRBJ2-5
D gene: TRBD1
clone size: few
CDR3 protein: CASSQSRAGGTETQYF
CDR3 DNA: TGCGCCAGCAGCCAATCTAGAGCAGGGGGCACAGAGACCCAGTACTTC

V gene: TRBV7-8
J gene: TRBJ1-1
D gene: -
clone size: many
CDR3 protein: CASSSRTRGGAFF
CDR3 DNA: TGTGCCAGCAGCTCGCGGACACGGGGAGGGGCTTTCTTT

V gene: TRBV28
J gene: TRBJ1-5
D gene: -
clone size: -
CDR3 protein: CASSPPGVPQHF
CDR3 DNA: TGTGCCAGCAGTCCCCCAGGGGTGCCCCAGCATTTT

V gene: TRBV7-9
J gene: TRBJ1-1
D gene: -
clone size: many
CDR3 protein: CASSLLHRAQNTEAFF
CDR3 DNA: TGTGCCAGCAGCCTCCTACACAGGGCACAGAACACTGAAGCTTTCTTT

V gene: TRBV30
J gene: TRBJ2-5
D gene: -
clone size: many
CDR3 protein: CAWSVLPVAETQYF
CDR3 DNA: TGTGCCTGGAGTGTACTGCCCGTGGCGGAGACCCAGTACTTC

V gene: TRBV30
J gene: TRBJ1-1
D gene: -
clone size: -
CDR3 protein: CAWSSTSKAFF
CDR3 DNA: TGTGCCTGGAGTAGTACCAGCAAAGCTTTCTTT

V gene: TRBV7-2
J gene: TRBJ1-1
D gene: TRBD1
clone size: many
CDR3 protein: CASSSSRDRRLLETEAFF
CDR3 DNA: TGTGCCAGCAGCTCAAGCCGGGACAGGCGACTGTTGGAGACTGAAGCTTTCTTT

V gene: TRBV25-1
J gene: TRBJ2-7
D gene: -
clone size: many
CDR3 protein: CASSKSDTSYEQYF
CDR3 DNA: TGTGCCAGCAGTAAATCGGACACGTCCTACGAGCAGTACTTC

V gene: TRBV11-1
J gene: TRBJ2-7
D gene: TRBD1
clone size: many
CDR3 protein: CASSLAQQGIYEQYF
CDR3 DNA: TGTGCCAGCAGCTTAGCGCAACAGGGGATCTACGAGCAGTACTTC

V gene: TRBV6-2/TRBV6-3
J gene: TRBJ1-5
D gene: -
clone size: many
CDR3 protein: CASSYGAPVQPQHF
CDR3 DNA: TGTGCCAGCAGTTACGGGGCGCCGGTCCAGCCCCAGCATTTT

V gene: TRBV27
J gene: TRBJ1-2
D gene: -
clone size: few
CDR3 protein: CASARSKTNYGYTF
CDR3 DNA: TGTGCCAGCGCACGGAGCAAGACTAACTATGGCTACACCTTC

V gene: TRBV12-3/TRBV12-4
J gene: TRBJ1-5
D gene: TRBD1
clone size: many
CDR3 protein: CASSSTGAQPQHF
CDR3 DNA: TGTGCCAGCAGTTCGACAGGGGCCCAGCCCCAGCATTTT

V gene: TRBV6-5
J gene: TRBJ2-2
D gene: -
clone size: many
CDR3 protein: CAGSYAGPYSTGELFF
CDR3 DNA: TGTGCCGGCAGTTACGCCGGGCCGTATTCAACCGGGGAGCTGTTTTTT

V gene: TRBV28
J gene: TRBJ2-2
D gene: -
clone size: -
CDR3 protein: CASSFGVTNTGELFF
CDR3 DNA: TGTGCCAGCAGTTTCGGGGTGACGAACACCGGGGAGCTGTTTTTT

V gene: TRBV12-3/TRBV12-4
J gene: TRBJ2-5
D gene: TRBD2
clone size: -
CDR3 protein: CASSGTSVRETQYF
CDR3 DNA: TGTGCCAGCAGCGGAACTAGCGTCCGGGAGACCCAGTACTTC

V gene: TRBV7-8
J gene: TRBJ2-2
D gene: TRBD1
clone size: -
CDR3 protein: CASSSGQGVPSNTGELFF
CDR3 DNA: TGTGCCAGCAGCTCGGGACAGGGGGTTCCCTCCAACACCGGGGAGCTGTTTTTT

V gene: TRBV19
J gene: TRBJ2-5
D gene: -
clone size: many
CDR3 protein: CASSIRADYQETQYF
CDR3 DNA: TGTGCCAGTAGTATTAGGGCGGATTACCAAGAGACCCAGTACTTC

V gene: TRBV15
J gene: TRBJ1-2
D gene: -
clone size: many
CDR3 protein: CATSRELGETTGYGYTF
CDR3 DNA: TGTGCCACCAGCAGAGAGTTAGGAGAAACGACCGGCTATGGCTACACCTTC